The 25 T cell receptor beta chains below were found in one sample sequenced in a study of cytomegalovirus exposure and HLA in healthy donors (dated by TCRdb to 2017 to 2019). The library was generated by the immunoSEQ multiplex PCR assay. The multiplex PCR relied on a mix of 60 forward primers for TCR Vbeta segments and 13 reverse primers for TCR Jbeta segments. Imported from immuneACCESS, the table was reduced by TCRdb to in-frame sequences with V and J called. These copies leave out some clones; in studies compared against another copy, an unresolved V gene accounts for under half, and the cause of the remainder is not known. This sample holds 150,000 to 200,000 clones; over 65% were observed only once. The top ten constitute 1.4% of the sample. What was sequenced was PBMCs. Receptors originate from a man younger than 35 in good health and CMV-seronegative.

This clone was observed a handful of times. The V and J genes are TRBV30 and TRBJ1-1, with a tentative D call TRBD1 (5 bases). The CDR3 length is 17 residues. V lost 4 bases, J lost 0 bases, and 21 bases lay in between. CDR1 GTSNPN and CDR2 SVGIG come from the germline V gene (reference sequence). The CDR3 region is CAWKGRGGWGMNTEAFF. The CDR3 DNA reads as TGTGCCTGGAAAGGGCGGGGTGGGTGGGGGATGAACACTGAAGCTTTCTTT.

The genes are TRBV6-5 and TRBJ1-1, with 11 nucleotides matching TRBD1. Germline lookup yields CDR1 MNHEY and CDR2 SVGAGI. CDR3 length equals 14 residues. J gave up 12 bases and V 4 bases, and 10 bases lay outside the gene matches. The CDR3 here is CASSWSPGQGGSFF. DNA for the CDR3: TGTGCCAGCAGTTGGAGTCCGGGACAGGGGGGCTCTTTCTTT.

The rearrangement joins TRBV30 to TRBJ1-1; D might be TRBD1 (5 bases). V lost 2 bases and J 7 bases, leaving 14 bases between the germline ends. Germline CDR1 is GTSNPN and CDR2 is SVGIG (reference sequence). The CDR3 length is 13 residues. CDR3 nucleotide sequence: TGTGCCTGGAGTACCTTCGGGGGATATGAAGCTTTCTTT. Translated, it gives CAWSTFGGYEAFF. Supplemented by reference TRBV30 and TRBJ1-1, the full variable domain reads SQTIHQWPATLVQPVGSPLSLECTVEGTSNPNLYWYRQAAGRGLQLLFYSVGIGQISSEVPQNLSASRPQDRQFILSSKKLLLSDSGFYLCAWSTFGGYEAFFGQGTRLTVV.

The chain recombines TRBV4-3 with TRBJ1-2; D perhaps matches TRBD1 (5 bases). Deletions cut 1 base from V and 4 bases from J, with 13 bases between. CDR1 LGHNA and CDR2 YSLEER come from the germline V gene. The CDR3 extends over 15 amino acids. The CDR3 DNA reads TGCGCCAGCAGCCAAGTTGGGGCAACCGTCTATGGCTACACCTTC. This codes for CASSQVGATVYGYTF.

CDR3 in amino acids: CASSLWQGALEQYF. DNA of the CDR3: TGTGCCAGCAGCTTGTGGCAGGGTGCCCTCGAGCAGTACTTC. The chain recombines TRBV5-6 with TRBJ2-7; D perhaps matches TRBD1 (5 bases). Germline CDR1 is SGHDT and CDR2 is YYEEEE. V lost 1 base to trimming and J lost 6 bases, with 14 bases between them. The CDR3 length is 14 residues.

The chain couples TRBV19 to TRBJ2-4; TRBD1 aligns across 8 bases. Germline V gene data show CDR1 as LNHDA and CDR2 as SQIVND (reference sequence). The CDR3 totals 14 residues. The V gene end was trimmed by 5 bases and the J gene end by 1 base; junction bases not matched to a gene: 1. The CDR3 sequence is CASSYRGAKNIQYF. The CDR3 nucleotides are TGTGCCAGTAGTTACAGGGGGGCCAAAAACATTCAGTACTTC.

The V gene is TRBV6-5, the J gene TRBJ1-5; TRBD1 agrees at 10 bases. V shed 5 bases and J 5 bases; nucleotides not matched to a gene: 6. Germline V gene lookup returns CDR1 MNHEY and CDR2 SVGAGI. This CDR3 region has 15 residues. CDR3: CASSPDRGLYQPQHF. The CDR3 DNA reads TGTGCCAGCAGTCCCGACAGGGGGCTATATCAGCCCCAGCATTTT.

The chain uses TRBV30 and TRBJ1-1, with D possibly matching TRBD1 (6 bases). With 5 bases removed from V and 4 bases from J, the gap between germline ends came to 14 bases. CDR3 length: 13 residues. CDR1 is GTSNPN, CDR2 SVGIG, per germline (reference sequence). Written as DNA, the CDR3 is TGTGCCTGGGGAACAGGGTCTGGCACTGAAGCTTTCTTT. Amino acid sequence: CAWGTGSGTEAFF.

This clone came up once. V usage is TRBV5-6 and J usage is TRBJ2-2; 7 nucleotides agree with TRBD1. Germline CDR1 reads SGHDT; CDR2 reads YYEEEE. The CDR3 consists of 15 residues. The J segment lost 4 bases and the V segment lost 4 bases, leaving 7 bases of the junction unmatched. DNA of the CDR3: TGTGCCAGCAGCGGGGCCGGGACAGTCACCGGGGAGCTGTTTTTT. Translation gives CASSGAGTVTGELFF. Looking up the rest from reference TRBV5-6 and TRBJ2-2 gives the full variable domain: DAGVTQSPTHLIKTRGQQVTLRCSPKSGHDTVSWYQQALGQGPQFIFQYYEEEERQRGNFPDRFSGHQFPNYSSELNVNALLLGDSALYLCASSGAGTVTGELFFGEGSRLTVL.

The gene calls are TRBV5-1 and TRBJ2-2; TRBD2 agrees at 15 bases. The CDR3 sequence is 18 residues long. J gave up 3 bases and V 4 bases, and 7 bases lay outside the gene matches. Germline V gives CDR1 SGHRS, CDR2 YFSETQ. The CDR3, as DNA: TGCGCCAGCAGCCCCGGACTAGCGGGAGGGCTTGACACCGGGGAGCTGTTTTTT. Its translation: CASSPGLAGGLDTGELFF.

This clone was counted only a few times. J is TRBJ1-1 and V is TRBV7-8; D is perhaps TRBD1 (6 bases). Germline CDR1 reads SGHVS; CDR2 reads FQNEAQ. V lost 5 bases and J lost 7, with 11 bases in between. This CDR3 region has 12 residues. The CDR3 sequence is CASSPGQYEAFF. CDR3 sequence (DNA): TGTGCCAGCAGCCCTGGACAGTATGAAGCTTTCTTT.

The chain uses TRBV5-1 and TRBJ1-6, with 9 positions matching TRBD1. V was clipped by 3 bases and J by 9 bases; unmatched bases: 7. This CDR3 comprises 15 residues. Germline V gives CDR1 SGHRS, CDR2 YFSETQ. The DNA for the CDR3 is TGCGCCAGCAGCTCCTCCGGGACAGGGACTTCACCCCTCCACTTT. Protein product: CASSSSGTGTSPLHF.

The V gene is TRBV19, the J gene TRBJ2-7; no reliable D call. The CDR3 extends over 14 amino acids. Trimming pared 3 bases from V and 2 bases from J, leaving 11 bases between. The V gene's germline CDR1 is LNHDA and CDR2 SQIVND (reference sequence). CDR3 residues: CASSIDRETYEQYF. DNA of the CDR3: TGTGCCAGTAGTATTGATAGAGAAACCTACGAGCAGTACTTC.

A few counts support this clone. The V call is TRBV14, the J call TRBJ1-6, with D tentatively TRBD1 (6 bases). The V and J ends lost 3 bases and 0 bases respectively, with 18 bases between them. Germline CDR1 reads SGHDN; CDR2 reads FVKESK. The length of the CDR3 is 19 residues. CDR3 sequence: CASSQAPGHLSSYNSPLHF. Written as DNA, the CDR3 is TGTGCCAGCAGCCAGGCACCGGGACACCTAAGCTCCTATAATTCACCCCTCCACTTT. Based on the CDR3 plus reference TRBV14 and TRBJ1-6, the full variable domain is EAGVTQFPSHSVIEKGQTVTLRCDPISGHDNLYWYRRVMGKEIKFLLHFVKESKQDESGMPNNRFLAERTGGTYSTLKVQPAELEDSGVYFCASSQAPGHLSSYNSPLHFGNGTRLTVT.

The V and J genes are TRBV18 and TRBJ2-7, with 8 bases fitting TRBD2. The V gene's germline CDR1 is KGHSH and CDR2 LQKENI. This CDR3 is built from 15 residues. The V segment lost 6 bases and the J segment 0 bases; nucleotides outside the gene matches: 7. In nucleotides, the CDR3 is TGTGCCAGCTCTCCCACTAGCGGTCGCTCCTACGAGCAGTACTTC. Amino acids: CASSPTSGRSYEQYF.

V and J are TRBV6-5 and TRBJ1-1, with a tentative D call TRBD1 (5 bases). Germline values: CDR1 MNHEY, CDR2 SVGAGI. V lost 6 bases to trimming and J lost 0 bases, with 8 bases between them. The CDR3 covers 13 residues. The chain's CDR3 is CASRKQVNTEAFF. CDR3 nucleotides: TGTGCCAGCAGAAAACAGGTGAACACTGAAGCTTTCTTT.

J is TRBJ1-1 and V is TRBV20-1, with D hard to call. The CDR3 spans 11 residues. Trimming left V 0 bases short and J 11 bases short, with 10 bases between. The germline gives CDR1 DFQATT, CDR2 SNEGSKA (reference sequence). The CDR3 region is CSARDGQLAFF. The CDR3 bases are TGCAGTGCTAGAGATGGGCAGTTGGCTTTCTTT.

CDR3 sequence (DNA): TGTGCCTGGACCAGGGGGACCGGGGAGCTGTTTTTT. Protein: CAWTRGTGELFF. This chain links TRBV30 with TRBJ2-2; 7 bases are a match to TRBD1. CDR3 size: 12 residues. CDR1 is GTSNPN and CDR2 is SVGIG in the germline V gene (reference sequence). Trimming took 4 bases from V and 5 from J; bases not matched to a gene: 1.

This rearrangement joins TRBV19 to TRBJ2-7, with D maybe TRBD1 (6 bases). This CDR3 contains 13 residues. Trimming shortened V by 9 bases and J by 1 base, and 13 bases separated the two germline ends. Germline V lookup: CDR1 LNHDA, CDR2 SQIVND (reference sequence). In nucleotides, the CDR3 is TGTGCCAGCCACACGACAGGATCCTACGAGCAGTACTTC. Translating it yields CASHTTGSYEQYF. Combining the CDR3 with reference TRBV19 and TRBJ2-7 gives the whole variable domain DGGITQSPKYLFRKEGQNVTLSCEQNLNHDAMYWYRQDPGQGLRLIYYSQIVNDFQKGDIAEGYSVSREKKESFPLTVTSAQKNPTAFYLCASHTTGSYEQYFGPGTRLTVT.

This clone turned up a few times. The CDR3 coding sequence is TGTGCCAGCAGTGAAGACGGGGGGGCCCCAGATACGCAGTATTTT. This codes for CASSEDGGAPDTQYF. V is TRBV6-1 and J is TRBJ2-3; 8 bases match TRBD2. Germline-derived CDR1 and CDR2 are MNHNS and SASEGT. The V and J ends lost 1 base and 4 bases, in that order; junction bases with no gene match: 4. This CDR3 region has 15 residues.

The chain uses TRBV9 and TRBJ1-1; 9 bases are a match to TRBD1. V was pared by 4 bases and J by 3 bases, with 4 bases of the junction left unmatched. The CDR3 loop spans 14 amino acids. The V gene's germline CDR1 is SGDLS and CDR2 YYNGEE. The CDR3 protein is CASSTRDRDTEAFF. The CDR3 nucleotides are TGTGCCAGCAGCACCCGGGACAGGGACACTGAAGCTTTCTTT.

The chain has TRBV2 and TRBJ1-1, with TRBD1 matching over 7 bases. The CDR3 has 13 amino acids. J lost 1 base, V lost 7 bases, and 3 bases had no gene match. CDR1 is SNHLY and CDR2 is FYNNEI in the germline V gene. CDR3 in amino acids: CASNNRGNTEAFF. DNA for the CDR3: TGTGCCAGCAATAACAGGGGGAACACTGAAGCTTTCTTT.

The chain couples TRBV9 to TRBJ2-7; 10 bases fit TRBD1. Per germline, CDR1 SGDLS and CDR2 YYNGEE. After removal of 3 bases from V and 3 bases from J, the junction contained 9 bases not matched to a gene. This CDR3 spans 16 amino acids. In DNA, the CDR3 is TGTGCCAGCAGCGCCGCCGGGACAGGGGCCATCTACGAGCAGTACTTC. Amino acids: CASSAAGTGAIYEQYF.

The chain employs TRBV18 and TRBJ2-7; 7 bases are a match to TRBD2. With V trimmed by 1 base and J by 6 bases, 6 bases remained unmatched. The CDR3 spans 14 residues. Germline-derived CDR1 and CDR2 are KGHSH and LQKENI. CDR3 DNA sequence: TGTGCCAGCTCACCACTAGTGGGAGGGATCGAGCAGTACTTC. Translating it yields CASSPLVGGIEQYF.

The J gene is TRBJ2-7, the V gene TRBV6-5; the D gene is possibly TRBD1 (7 bases). V was shortened by 6 bases and J by 6 bases, with 9 bases between the two germline ends. In germline, CDR1 is MNHEY, CDR2 SVGAGI. The CDR3 has 11 amino acids. This CDR3 is CASREGAEQYF. The CDR3 nucleotides read TGTGCCAGCAGGGAGGGGGCCGAGCAGTACTTC.